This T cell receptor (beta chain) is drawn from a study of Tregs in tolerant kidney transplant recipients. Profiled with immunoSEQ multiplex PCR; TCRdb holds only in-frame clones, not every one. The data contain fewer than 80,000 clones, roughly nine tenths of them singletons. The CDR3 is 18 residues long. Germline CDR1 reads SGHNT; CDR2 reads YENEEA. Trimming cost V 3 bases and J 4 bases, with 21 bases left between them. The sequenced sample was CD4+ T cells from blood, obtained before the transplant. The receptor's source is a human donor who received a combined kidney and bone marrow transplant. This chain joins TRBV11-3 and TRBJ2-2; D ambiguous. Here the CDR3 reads CASSLQRRGAQGTGELFF. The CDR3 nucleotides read TGTGCCAGCAGCTTGCAACGACGTGGAGCGCAAGGCACCGGGGAGCTGTTTTTT.